Shown below are 8 T cell receptor beta chains from a single sample sequenced in a study of response to subunit inactivated influenza vaccine. Each CDR3 protein is one row after TCRdb ran MiXCR on the RT-PCR reads. The data hold hundreds of thousands of distinct CDR3 sequences, with around 8% observed a single time. The source material was PBMCs from blood, sampled less than 30 months after vaccination. These receptors were obtained from a man between 45 and 75 years old who received an inactivated influenza vaccine.

In its sample, this clonotype was seen once. The germline gene is not matched at one end of the junction; a read error may be the cause. CDR3 residues: CAISTGIYTGELFF. In DNA form, the CDR3 reads TGTGCCATCAGCACCGGGATCTACACCGGGGAGCTGTTTTTT. The gene calls are TRBV4-2 and TRBJ2-2; D possibly corresponds to TRBD2 (5 bases). The CDR3 covers 14 residues. Germline CDR1 and CDR2: LGHNA and YNFKEQ.

The chain couples TRBV4-2 to TRBJ2-5; D gene unclear. V lost 4 bases to trimming and J lost 1 base, with 13 bases between them. Per the germline V gene, CDR1 is LGHNA and CDR2 is YNFKEQ. The CDR3 spans 15 residues. The CDR3: CASSPYAQPQETQYF. The CDR3, as DNA: TGTGCCAGCAGCCCTTATGCACAGCCCCAAGAGACCCAGTACTTC.

This clonotype has more than one count but fewer than ten. The V call is TRBV6-2 or TRBV6-3, the J call TRBJ2-5; possible D gene TRBD2, 5 bases. This CDR3 region has 13 residues. The ends were cut back, 5 bases at V and 7 bases at J, with 14 bases in the middle. Germline lookup yields CDR1 MNHEY and CDR2 SVGEGT. CDR3 protein: CASSGFSGGTQYF. CDR3 sequence (DNA): TGTGCCAGCAGTGGGTTCTCTGGAGGGACCCAGTACTTC.

This clonotype came up many times. CDR3 region: CSAREGGGGDTQYF. The CDR3 coding sequence is TGCAGTGCTAGAGAAGGAGGGGGAGGAGATACGCAGTATTTT. V usage is TRBV20-1 and J usage is TRBJ2-3, with D tentatively TRBD1 or TRBD2 (6 bases each). The CDR3 has 14 amino acids. Germline-derived CDR1 and CDR2 are DFQATT and SNEGSKA (reference sequence). Deletions cut 0 bases from V and 5 bases from J, with 12 bases between.

Turning to this clonotype: An end of the junction differs from the germline gene, which may be a read error. The J gene is TRBJ1-1, the V gene TRBV5-1; possibly TRBD1 for D (5 bases). This CDR3 is built from 14 residues. In germline, CDR1 is SGHRS, CDR2 YFSETQ. CDR3 sequence (DNA): TGCGCCAGCAGCTTGGAAGGGACGAACACTGAAGCTCTCTTT. Translation gives CASSLEGTNTEALF.

This clonotype was seen ten or more times. The chain combines TRBV27 with TRBJ2-1; unclear D gene. Germline V gives CDR1 MNHEY, CDR2 SMNVEV (reference sequence). This CDR3 is 13 amino acids long. V was trimmed by 0 bases and J by 2 bases, leaving 2 bases between them. This CDR3 is CASSLSAYNEQFF. The CDR3 nucleotides read TGTGCCAGCAGTTTATCTGCCTACAATGAGCAGTTCTTC.

This chain links TRBV10-3 with TRBJ2-7; tentatively, D is TRBD1 (5 bases). The CDR3 loop spans 15 amino acids. The V end lost 3 bases, the J end lost 2 bases, and 14 bases lay between the germline ends. In germline, CDR1 is ENHRY, CDR2 SYGVKD. This chain's CDR3 is CAISDRTNHPYEQYF. The CDR3 DNA reads as TGTGCCATCAGTGATAGGACAAACCACCCCTACGAGCAGTACTTC.

J is TRBJ1-1 and V is TRBV28; unclear D gene. The germline V gene encodes CDR1 MDHEN and CDR2 SYDVKM. The CDR3 has 14 amino acids. V was clipped by 3 bases and J by 1 base, with 9 bases between them. This CDR3 is CASSLPLANTEAFF. DNA of the CDR3: TGTGCCAGCAGTTTGCCGTTGGCGAACACTGAAGCTTTCTTT.